This TCR beta chain was identified in a study of blood T cells in healthy people across ages. Whole-study results and caveats: TCR beta diversity, measured per million T cells, fell in a roughly linear way with age. Leaving the PBMCs unsorted stopped any conclusive comparison of naive versus antigen-experienced cells.

Using a J-beta primer mix together with a sample-barcoded 5' primer, a second PCR was run for about 6 to 11 cycles. Each single sample gave us at least 2.5 million CDR3-containing paired-end reads. TCRdb itself ran the 5' RACE reads through MiXCR, one entry per CDR3 protein. The sample contains under 800,000 distinct CDR3 sequences, roughly two fifths of which appear only once. Germline assignment: CDR1 SEHNR and CDR2 FQNEAQ (reference sequence). CDR3 size: 15 residues. The germline V and J ends were trimmed by 5 bases and 2 bases, with 14 bases remaining between them. Note on this clonotype: Its antigen remains unidentified.

The sequenced sample was blood. The clonotype comes from an older woman in good health. The chain combines TRBV7-9 with TRBJ2-3; D perhaps matches TRBD1 (6 bases). The CDR3 loop is CASSPTGSLTDTQYF. For the CDR3, the DNA is TGTGCCAGCAGCCCTACAGGGAGCCTCACAGATACGCAGTATTTT.